These T cell receptor beta chains were read from a single sample in a study of shared clonotypes between healthy human individuals. Using immunoSEQ multiplex PCR, the repertoire was profiled, and TCRdb retains in-frame clones only, with some absent. The top ten clones hold 0.9% to 1.5% of a sample with some 2 million clones, roughly 94% of them seen once. Sequenced input: naive CD8+ T cells sorted from blood. Receptors were obtained from a man aged 18 to 35 in good health. Each CDR3 is given with its conserved first and last residue. D genes are given only for firm matches. Size is stated for part of the rows, as once, few or many counts, or as a class when the clone is expanded.

TRBV28,NA,TRBD1,TRBJ2-3,CASSLSPGQITDTQYF,TGTGCCAGCAGTCTATCCCCGGGACAGATCACAGATACGCAGTATTTT
TRBV2,NA,NA,TRBJ2-5,CASSWTASPQETQYF,TGTGCCAGCAGCTGGACGGCTAGTCCTCAGGAGACCCAGTACTTC
TRBV25-1,NA,NA,TRBJ2-1,CASSVTLLEQFF,TGTGCCAGCAGTGTCACTCTACTCGAGCAGTTCTTC
TRBV21-1,NA,NA,TRBJ1-3,CASSPGPFSGNTIYF,TGTGCCAGCAGCCCTGGGCCGTTCTCTGGAAACACCATATATTTT
TRBV5-4,NA,TRBD1,TRBJ2-2,CASSLGDRGLTGELFF,TGTGCCAGCAGCTTGGGGGACAGGGGGCTTACCGGGGAGCTGTTTTTT
TRBV12-5,NA,NA,TRBJ1-1,CASGLGVGRDQAFF,TGTGCTAGTGGTTTGGGAGTTGGGAGGGATCAAGCTTTCTTT
TRBV19,NA,TRBD2,TRBJ2-7,CASSARRGGYEQYF,TGTGCCAGTAGCGCGCGGCGGGGGGGCTACGAGCAGTACTTC
TRBV27,NA,NA,TRBJ1-1,CASSKGQSNTEAFF,TGTGCCAGCAGTAAAGGACAGTCTAACACTGAAGCTTTCTTT
TRBV9,NA,TRBD1,TRBJ1-1,CASSDSDRGFYTEAFF,TGTGCCAGCAGCGACTCGGACAGGGGATTCTATACTGAAGCTTTCTTT
TRBV5-6,NA,NA,TRBJ2-5,CASSWVQETQYF,TGTGCCAGCAGCTGGGTCCAAGAGACCCAGTACTTC
TRBV2,NA,TRBD1,TRBJ2-7,CASGQGVSYEQYF,TGTGCCAGTGGACAGGGAGTATCCTACGAGCAGTACTTC
TRBV29-1,NA,NA,TRBJ1-1,CSVETGEAFF,TGCAGCGTGGAGACCGGTGAAGCTTTCTTT
TRBV27,NA,NA,TRBJ2-1,CASSSPRDEQFF,TGTGCCAGCAGTTCCCCAAGGGATGAGCAGTTCTTC
TRBV7-5,NA,NA,TRBJ2-6,CARSFRATGANVLTF,TGTGCCAGAAGCTTTAGGGCAACTGGGGCCAACGTCCTGACTTTC
TRBV5-1,NA,NA,TRBJ1-5,CASSGRNRSYSNQPQHF,TGCGCCAGCAGCGGCAGAAACCGTTCGTATAGCAATCAGCCCCAGCATTTT
TRBV7-8,NA,TRBD2,TRBJ2-7,CASRIGVAGGLSYEQYF,TGTGCCAGCAGAATAGGGGTGGCGGGAGGGCTTTCCTACGAGCAGTACTTC
TRBV11-2,NA,NA,TRBJ2-1,CASSMSNEQFF,TGTGCCAGCAGTATGTCCAATGAGCAGTTCTTC
TRBV19,NA,NA,TRBJ2-5,CASSMWGPETQYF,TGTGCCAGTAGTATGTGGGGTCCAGAGACCCAGTACTTC
TRBV7-8,once,NA,TRBJ1-2,CASSLANDNPPLYGYTF,TGTGCCAGCAGCTTAGCTAATGACAACCCCCCCCTCTATGGCTACACCTTC
TRBV6-5,NA,NA,TRBJ2-1,CASSPGGNEQFF,TGTGCCAGCAGCCCCGGTGGCAATGAGCAGTTCTTC
TRBV5-1,NA,TRBD1,TRBJ1-1,CASSYPGQLEAFF,TGCGCCAGCAGTTACCCGGGACAGCTTGAAGCTTTCTTT
TRBV5-6,NA,TRBD2,TRBJ2-1,CASSLVREGVRNEQFF,TGTGCCAGCAGCTTGGTGCGGGAGGGCGTGAGGAATGAGCAGTTCTTC
TRBV4-3,NA,NA,TRBJ2-7,CASSQGMENYEQYF,TGCGCCAGCAGCCAAGGGATGGAGAACTACGAGCAGTACTTC
TRBV27,NA,NA,TRBJ2-7,CASSLASVTYEQYF,TGTGCCAGCAGTTTGGCTAGCGTCACCTACGAGCAGTACTTC
TRBV27,NA,NA,TRBJ1-2,CASSFTGLGGYTF,TGTGCCAGCAGTTTTACAGGGTTGGGAGGCTACACCTTC
TRBV6-1,once,TRBD2,TRBJ2-3,CASSSLAGGTDTQYF,TGTGCCAGCAGTTCACTAGCGGGGGGCACAGATACGCAGTATTTT
TRBV7-6,once,NA,TRBJ2-2,CASSLGSGVGGELFF,TGTGCCAGCAGCTTAGGGTCCGGGGTTGGCGGGGAGCTGTTTTTT
TRBV5-6,NA,TRBD1,TRBJ2-1,CASSSGQGISEQFF,TGTGCCAGCAGCTCCGGACAGGGAATCAGTGAGCAGTTCTTC
TRBV30,NA,NA,TRBJ2-7,CAWSVGDSYEQYF,TGTGCCTGGAGTGTGGGAGACTCCTACGAGCAGTACTTC
TRBV27,NA,TRBD2,TRBJ2-2,CASTDLGGIGELFF,TGTGCCAGCACCGACCTGGGGGGGATCGGGGAGCTGTTTTTT
TRBV28,NA,NA,TRBJ1-1,CASSFRGESEAFF,TGTGCCAGCAGTTTTAGGGGGGAGTCCGAAGCTTTCTTT
TRBV25-1,NA,NA,TRBJ1-2,CASGGGLLHTF,TGTGCCAGCGGAGGAGGCCTCCTGCACACCTTC
TRBV30,NA,NA,TRBJ2-6,CAWQGMGANVLTF,TGTGCCTGGCAGGGGATGGGGGCCAACGTCCTGACTTTC
TRBV6-1,NA,TRBD1,TRBJ1-5,CASSEFVGQGYQPQHF,TGTGCCAGCAGTGAATTCGTAGGACAGGGCTATCAGCCCCAGCATTTT
TRBV7-2,few,TRBD2,TRBJ2-3,CASSPGTSYGTDTQYF,TGTGCCAGCAGCCCCGGGACTAGCTATGGCACAGATACGCAGTATTTT
TRBV27,NA,NA,TRBJ1-1,CASSRGPSLTEAFF,TGTGCCAGCAGTAGAGGACCGAGCCTCACTGAAGCTTTCTTT
TRBV2,few,NA,TRBJ1-5,CASSEAEALGFEDQPQHF,TGTGCCAGCAGTGAAGCGGAGGCCCTAGGTTTTGAGGATCAGCCCCAGCATTTT
TRBV25-1,NA,NA,TRBJ1-4,CASSGPKLFF,TGTGCCAGCAGTGGACCAAAACTGTTTTTT
TRBV9,NA,NA,TRBJ1-2,CASSVGPGDDGYTF,TGTGCCAGCAGCGTAGGGCCAGGGGATGATGGCTACACCTTC
TRBV19,NA,NA,TRBJ2-1,CASSIFAWDSYNEQFF,TGTGCCAGTAGTATATTTGCTTGGGACTCCTACAATGAGCAGTTCTTC